This T cell receptor beta chain originates from a study of T-cell memory formation after mild COVID-19. Study findings and constraints: The study found balanced CD4/CD8 in clones contracting day 15 to 85 and a CD4+ lean in later expanders.

Researchers used 5'RACE with constant-segment primers to make TCR alpha and TCR beta cDNA libraries that carry sample barcodes and UMIs. A single record per CDR3 protein comes from TCRdb applying MiXCR to the 5' RACE reads. This sample yields 400,000 to 500,000 distinct CDR3 sequences, of which roughly 20% are seen a single time; about 8.8% belongs to the top ten. As regards this clonotype: Antigen unknown.

Looked up from germline, CDR1 is LNHDA and CDR2 is SQIVND (reference sequence). CDR3 length: 14 amino acids. Trimming cost V 6 bases and J 8 bases; bases outside gene matches: 8. Sequences were obtained from PBMCs or a T cell subset sorted from them (not recorded which). This receptor was identified in an adult woman who had mild COVID-19 (a few samples of this study predate the infection). Cell type and time point are not known. The J gene is TRBJ1-4, the V gene TRBV19, with TRBD1 identical over 8 bases. DNA of the CDR3: TGTGCCAGTAGACCAAGGACAGGGCGAGAAAAACTGTTTTTT. Protein product: CASRPRTGREKLFF.